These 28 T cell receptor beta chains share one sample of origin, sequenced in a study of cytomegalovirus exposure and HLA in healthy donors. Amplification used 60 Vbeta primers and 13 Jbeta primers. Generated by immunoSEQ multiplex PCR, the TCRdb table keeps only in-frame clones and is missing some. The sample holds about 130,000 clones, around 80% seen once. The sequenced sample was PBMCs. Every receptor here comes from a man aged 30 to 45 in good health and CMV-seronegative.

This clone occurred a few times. The CDR3 protein is CASSFLTGELFF. In nucleotides, the CDR3 is TGTGCCAGCAGTTTCTTGACCGGGGAGCTGTTTTTT. The chain has TRBV28 and TRBJ2-2; D unresolved. CDR3 size: 12 residues. CDR1 is MDHEN and CDR2 is SYDVKM in the germline V gene. V lost 3 bases to trimming and J lost 5 bases, with 4 bases between them.

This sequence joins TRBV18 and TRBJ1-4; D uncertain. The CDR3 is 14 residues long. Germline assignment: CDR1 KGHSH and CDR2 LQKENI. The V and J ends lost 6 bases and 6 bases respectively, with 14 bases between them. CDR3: CASSLVRGDEKLFF. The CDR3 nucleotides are TGTGCCAGCTCCCTCGTCCGCGGGGATGAAAAACTGTTTTTT.

CDR3 nucleotide sequence: TGCGCCAGCAGCCAAGGGACCCCAGCGGGGGGCCAGCAGTATTTT. Translating it yields CASSQGTPAGGQQYF. This chain joins TRBV4-3 and TRBJ2-3; 9 bases map to TRBD2. This CDR3 region has 15 residues. Germline V gene lookup returns CDR1 LGHNA and CDR2 YSLEER. V dropped 1 base and J dropped 11; count of bases not matched to a gene: 10.

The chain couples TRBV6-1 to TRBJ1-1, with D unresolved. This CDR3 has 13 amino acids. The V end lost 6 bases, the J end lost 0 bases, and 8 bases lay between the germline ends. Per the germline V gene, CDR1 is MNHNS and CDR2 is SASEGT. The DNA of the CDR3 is TGTGCCAGCAGGGCCGGGGTGAACACTGAAGCTTTCTTT. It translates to CASRAGVNTEAFF.

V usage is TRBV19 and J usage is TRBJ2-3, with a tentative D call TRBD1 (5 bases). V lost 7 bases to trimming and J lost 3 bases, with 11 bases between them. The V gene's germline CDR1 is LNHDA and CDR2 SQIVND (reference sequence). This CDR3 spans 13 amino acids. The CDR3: CASTSRATDTQYF. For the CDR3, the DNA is TGTGCCAGTACCAGCAGGGCAACAGATACGCAGTATTTT.

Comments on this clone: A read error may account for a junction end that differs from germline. CDR3 in DNA: TGTGCTAGCAGAACCCCGAGAAGGGGTTACGAGCAGTACTTC. Its translation: CASRTPRRGYEQYF. V is TRBV7-7 and J is TRBJ2-7; D is possibly TRBD1 (5 bases). The CDR3 is 14 residues long. Germline V gene data show CDR1 as SSHAT and CDR2 as FNYEAQ (reference sequence).

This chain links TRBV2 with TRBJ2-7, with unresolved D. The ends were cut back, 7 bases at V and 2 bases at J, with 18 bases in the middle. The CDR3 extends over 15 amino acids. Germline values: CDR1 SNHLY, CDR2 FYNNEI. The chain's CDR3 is CASTPAVVLTYEQYF. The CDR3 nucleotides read TGTGCCAGCACCCCTGCGGTAGTACTGACCTACGAGCAGTACTTC.

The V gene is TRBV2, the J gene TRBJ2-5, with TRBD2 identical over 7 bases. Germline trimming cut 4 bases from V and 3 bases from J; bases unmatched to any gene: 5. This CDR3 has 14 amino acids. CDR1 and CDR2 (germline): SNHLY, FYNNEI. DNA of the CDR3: TGTGCCAGCAGTGCCGGGACTATTGAAGAGACCCAGTACTTC. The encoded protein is CASSAGTIEETQYF.

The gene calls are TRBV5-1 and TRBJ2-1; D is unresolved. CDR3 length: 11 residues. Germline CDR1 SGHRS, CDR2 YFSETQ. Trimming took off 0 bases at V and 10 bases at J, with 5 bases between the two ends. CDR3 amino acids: CASSLDGEQFF. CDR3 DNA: TGCGCCAGCAGCTTGGACGGGGAGCAGTTCTTC.

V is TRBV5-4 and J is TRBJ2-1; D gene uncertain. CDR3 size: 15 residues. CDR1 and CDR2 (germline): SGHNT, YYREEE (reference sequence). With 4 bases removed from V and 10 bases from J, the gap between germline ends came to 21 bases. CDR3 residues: CASSPVTGPGTEQFF. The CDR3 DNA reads TGTGCCAGCAGCCCAGTAACGGGTCCCGGTACGGAGCAGTTCTTC.

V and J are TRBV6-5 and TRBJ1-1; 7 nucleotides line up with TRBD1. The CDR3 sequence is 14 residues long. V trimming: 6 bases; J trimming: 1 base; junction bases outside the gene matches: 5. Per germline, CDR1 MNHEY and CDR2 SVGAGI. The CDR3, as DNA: TGTGCCAGCAGAGGACGGGACAGGAACACTGAAGCTTTCTTT. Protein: CASRGRDRNTEAFF.

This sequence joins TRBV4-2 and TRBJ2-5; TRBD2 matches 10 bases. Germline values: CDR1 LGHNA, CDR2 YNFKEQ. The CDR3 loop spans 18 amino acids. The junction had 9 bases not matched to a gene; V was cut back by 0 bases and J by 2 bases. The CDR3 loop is CASSQDGGSGGEQETQYF. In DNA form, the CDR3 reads TGTGCCAGCAGCCAAGACGGCGGGAGCGGGGGGGAACAAGAGACCCAGTACTTC.

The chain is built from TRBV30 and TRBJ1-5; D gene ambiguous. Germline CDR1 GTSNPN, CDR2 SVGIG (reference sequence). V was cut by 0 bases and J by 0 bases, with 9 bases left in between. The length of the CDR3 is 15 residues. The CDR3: CAWSVTGHSNQPQHF. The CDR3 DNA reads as TGTGCCTGGAGTGTAACGGGTCATAGCAATCAGCCCCAGCATTTT.

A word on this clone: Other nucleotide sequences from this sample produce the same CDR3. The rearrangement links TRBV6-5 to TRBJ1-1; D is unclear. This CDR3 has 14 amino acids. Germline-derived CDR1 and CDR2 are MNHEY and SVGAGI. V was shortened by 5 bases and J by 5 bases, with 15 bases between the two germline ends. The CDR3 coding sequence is TGTGCCAGCAGTAATCCAGGACGGGGAACTGAAGCTTTCTTT. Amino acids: CASSNPGRGTEAFF.

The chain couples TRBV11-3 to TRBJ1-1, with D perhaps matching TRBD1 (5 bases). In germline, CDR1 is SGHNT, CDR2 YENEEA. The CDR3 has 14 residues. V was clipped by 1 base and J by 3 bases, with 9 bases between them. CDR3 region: CASSLGGAHTEAFF. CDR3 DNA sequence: TGTGCCAGCAGCTTAGGTGGGGCGCACACTGAAGCTTTCTTT.

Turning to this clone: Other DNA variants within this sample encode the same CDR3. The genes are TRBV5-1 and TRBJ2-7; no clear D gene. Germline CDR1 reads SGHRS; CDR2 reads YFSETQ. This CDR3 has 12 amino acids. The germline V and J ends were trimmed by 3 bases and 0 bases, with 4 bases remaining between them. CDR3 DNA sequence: TGCGCCAGCAGCTCTAGCTCCTACGAGCAGTACTTC. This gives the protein CASSSSSYEQYF.

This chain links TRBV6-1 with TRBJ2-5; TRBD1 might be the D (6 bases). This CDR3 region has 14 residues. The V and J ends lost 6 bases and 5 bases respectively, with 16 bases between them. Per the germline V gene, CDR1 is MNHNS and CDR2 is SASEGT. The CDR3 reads CASRSRGPLETQYF. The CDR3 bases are TGTGCCAGCAGGAGCAGGGGACCCCTTGAGACCCAGTACTTC.

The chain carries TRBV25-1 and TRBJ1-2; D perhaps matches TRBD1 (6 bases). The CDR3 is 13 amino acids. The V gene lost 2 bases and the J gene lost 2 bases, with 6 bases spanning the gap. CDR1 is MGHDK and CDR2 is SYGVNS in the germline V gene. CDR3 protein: CASSEGQNYGYTF. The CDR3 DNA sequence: TGTGCCAGCAGTGAAGGACAGAACTATGGCTACACCTTC.

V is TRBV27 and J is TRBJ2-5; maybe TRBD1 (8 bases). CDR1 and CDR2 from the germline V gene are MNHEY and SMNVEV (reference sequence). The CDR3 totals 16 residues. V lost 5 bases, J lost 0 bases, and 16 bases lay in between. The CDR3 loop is CASSAYRGGYQETQYF. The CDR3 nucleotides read TGTGCCAGCAGTGCGTACAGGGGGGGGTACCAAGAGACCCAGTACTTC.

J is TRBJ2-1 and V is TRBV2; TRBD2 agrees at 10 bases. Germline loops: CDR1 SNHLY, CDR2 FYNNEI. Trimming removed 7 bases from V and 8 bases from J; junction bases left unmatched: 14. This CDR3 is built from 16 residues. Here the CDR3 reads CASKASGSGGAYEQFF. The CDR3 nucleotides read TGTGCCAGCAAAGCGTCGGGAAGCGGGGGGGCATATGAGCAGTTCTTC.

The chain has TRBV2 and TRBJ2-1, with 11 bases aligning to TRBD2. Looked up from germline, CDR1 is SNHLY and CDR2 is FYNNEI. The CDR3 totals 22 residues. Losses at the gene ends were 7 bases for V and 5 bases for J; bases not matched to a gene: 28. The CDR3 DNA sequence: TGTGCCAGCAATTCCGCCCGTGCGTCTAGCGGGGGGTTTGGGTTTCGGAACAATGAGCAGTTCTTC. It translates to CASNSARASSGGFGFRNNEQFF.

The CDR3 nucleotides are TGTGCCAGCAGCCCTTCGAGGGTGCACGAGCAGTACTTC. Protein sequence: CASSPSRVHEQYF. The chain combines TRBV7-2 with TRBJ2-7, with D possibly being TRBD2 (5 bases). V was shortened by 5 bases and J by 5 bases, with 13 bases between the two germline ends. There are 13 residues in the CDR3. Germline CDR1 and CDR2: SGHTA and FQGNSA.

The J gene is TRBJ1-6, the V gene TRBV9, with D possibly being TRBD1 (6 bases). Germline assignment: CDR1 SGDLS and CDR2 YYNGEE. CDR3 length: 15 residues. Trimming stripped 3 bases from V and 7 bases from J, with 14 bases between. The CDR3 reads CASSGPGQANSPLHF. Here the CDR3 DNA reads TGTGCCAGCAGCGGACCGGGACAAGCCAATTCACCCCTCCACTTT.

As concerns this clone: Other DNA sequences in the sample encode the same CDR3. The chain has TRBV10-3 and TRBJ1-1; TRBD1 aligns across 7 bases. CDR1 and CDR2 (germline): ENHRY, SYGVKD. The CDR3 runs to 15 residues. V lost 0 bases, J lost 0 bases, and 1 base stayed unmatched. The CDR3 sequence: CAISESTGMNTEAFF. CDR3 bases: TGTGCCATCAGTGAGTCGACAGGGATGAACACTGAAGCTTTCTTT.

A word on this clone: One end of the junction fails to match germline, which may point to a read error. CDR3 nucleotides: TGTGCTAGCAGCTTAATCAGATACACCGGGGAGCTGTTTTTT. Its translation: CASSLIRYTGELFF. This sequence joins TRBV7-7 and TRBJ2-2; D gene unclear. Germline V CDR1 and CDR2: SSHAT, FNYEAQ (reference sequence). CDR3 size: 14 residues.

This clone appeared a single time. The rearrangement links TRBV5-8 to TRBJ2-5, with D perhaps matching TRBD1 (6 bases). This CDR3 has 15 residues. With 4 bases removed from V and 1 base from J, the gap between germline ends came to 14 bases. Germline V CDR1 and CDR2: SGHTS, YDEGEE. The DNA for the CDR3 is TGTGCCAGCAGCCTGGACGGGACATTCCAAGAGACCCAGTACTTC. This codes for CASSLDGTFQETQYF.

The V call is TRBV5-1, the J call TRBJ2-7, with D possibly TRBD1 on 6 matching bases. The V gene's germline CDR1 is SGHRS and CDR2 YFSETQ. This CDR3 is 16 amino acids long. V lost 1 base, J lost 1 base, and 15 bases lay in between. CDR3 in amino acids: CASSLLVRGYSYEQYF. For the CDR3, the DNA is TGCGCCAGCAGCTTGTTGGTCAGGGGATATTCCTACGAGCAGTACTTC. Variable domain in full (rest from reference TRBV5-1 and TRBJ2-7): KAGVTQTPRYLIKTRGQQVTLSCSPISGHRSVSWYQQTPGQGLQFLFEYFSETQRNKGNFPGRFSGRQFSNSRSEMNVSTLELGDSALYLCASSLLVRGYSYEQYFGPGTRLTVT.

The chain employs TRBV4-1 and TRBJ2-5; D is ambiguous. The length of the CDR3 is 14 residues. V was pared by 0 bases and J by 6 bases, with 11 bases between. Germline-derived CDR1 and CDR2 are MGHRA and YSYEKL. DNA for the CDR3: TGCGCCAGCAGCCAAGATAATAGCCTTAAGACCCAGTACTTC. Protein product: CASSQDNSLKTQYF.